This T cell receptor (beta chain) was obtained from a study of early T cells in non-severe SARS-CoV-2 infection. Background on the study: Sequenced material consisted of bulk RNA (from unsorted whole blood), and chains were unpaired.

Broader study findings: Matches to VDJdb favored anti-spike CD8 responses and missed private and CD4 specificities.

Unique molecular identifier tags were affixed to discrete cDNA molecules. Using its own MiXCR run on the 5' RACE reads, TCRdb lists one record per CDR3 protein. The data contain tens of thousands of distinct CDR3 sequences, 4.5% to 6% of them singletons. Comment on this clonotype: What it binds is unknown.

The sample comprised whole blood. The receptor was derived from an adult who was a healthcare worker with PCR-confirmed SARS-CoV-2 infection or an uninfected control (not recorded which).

The CDR3 protein is CASSHTGTGDLETQYF. The CDR3 region has the DNA TGTGCCTCAAGCCATACCGGGACAGGGGATTTGGAGACCCAGTACTTC. The rearrangement joins TRBV24-1 to TRBJ2-5, with 10 bases matching TRBD1. This CDR3 has 16 residues. Losses at the gene ends were 12 bases for V and 5 bases for J; bases not matched to a gene: 17. The germline gives CDR1 KGHDR, CDR2 SFDVKD.